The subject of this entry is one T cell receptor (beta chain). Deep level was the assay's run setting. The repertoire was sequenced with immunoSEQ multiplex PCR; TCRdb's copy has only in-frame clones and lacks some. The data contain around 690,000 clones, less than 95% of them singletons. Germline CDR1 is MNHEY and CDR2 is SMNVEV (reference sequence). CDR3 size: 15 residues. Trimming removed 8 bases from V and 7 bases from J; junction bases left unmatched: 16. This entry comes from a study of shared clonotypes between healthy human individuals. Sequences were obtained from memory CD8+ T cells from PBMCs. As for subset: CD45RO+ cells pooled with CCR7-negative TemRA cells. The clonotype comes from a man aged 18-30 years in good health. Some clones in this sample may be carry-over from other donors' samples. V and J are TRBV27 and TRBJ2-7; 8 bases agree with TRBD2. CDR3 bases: TGTGCCAGCCAGCTTACGGGAGGGCCCGTGGGAGAGCAGTACTTC. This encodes CASQLTGGPVGEQYF.